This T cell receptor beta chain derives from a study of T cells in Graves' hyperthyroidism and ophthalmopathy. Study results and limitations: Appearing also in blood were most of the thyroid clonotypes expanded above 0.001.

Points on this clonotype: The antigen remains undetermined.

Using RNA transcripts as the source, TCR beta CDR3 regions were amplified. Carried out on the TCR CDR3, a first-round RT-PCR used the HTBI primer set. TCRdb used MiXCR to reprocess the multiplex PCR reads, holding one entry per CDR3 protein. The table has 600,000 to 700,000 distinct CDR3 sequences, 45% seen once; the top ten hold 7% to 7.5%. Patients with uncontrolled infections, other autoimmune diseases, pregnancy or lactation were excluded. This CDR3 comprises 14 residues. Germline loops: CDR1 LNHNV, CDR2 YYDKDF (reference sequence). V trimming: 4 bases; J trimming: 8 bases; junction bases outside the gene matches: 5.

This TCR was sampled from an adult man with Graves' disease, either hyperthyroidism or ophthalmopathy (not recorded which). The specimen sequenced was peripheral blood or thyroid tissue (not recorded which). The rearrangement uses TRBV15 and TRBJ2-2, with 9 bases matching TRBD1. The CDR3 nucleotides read TGTGCCACCAGCAAAAACAGGGGGCTGGGGGAGCTGTTTTTT. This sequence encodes CATSKNRGLGELFF. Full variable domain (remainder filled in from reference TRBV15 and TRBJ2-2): DAMVIQNPRYQVTQFGKPVTLSCSQTLNHNVMYWYQQKSSQAPKLLFHYYDKDFNNEADTPDNFQSRRPNTSFCFLDIRSPGLGDTAMYLCATSKNRGLGELFFGEGSRLTVL.